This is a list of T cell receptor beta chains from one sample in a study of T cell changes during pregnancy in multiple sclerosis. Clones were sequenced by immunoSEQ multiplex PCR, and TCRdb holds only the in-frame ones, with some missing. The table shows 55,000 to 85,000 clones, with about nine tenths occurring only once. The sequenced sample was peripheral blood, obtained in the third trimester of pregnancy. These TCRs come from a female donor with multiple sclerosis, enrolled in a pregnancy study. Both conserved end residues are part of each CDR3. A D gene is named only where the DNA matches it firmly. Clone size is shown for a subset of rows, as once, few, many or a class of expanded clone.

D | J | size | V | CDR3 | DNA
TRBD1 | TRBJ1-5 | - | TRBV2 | CASSEGGQAAQPQHF | TGTGCCAGCAGTGAAGGGGGACAGGCGGCTCAGCCCCAGCATTTT
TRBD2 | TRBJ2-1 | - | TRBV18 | CASSWPMDAGVPRFTYNEQFF | TGTGCCAGCTCATGGCCAATGGATGCGGGGGTCCCGCGATTTACCTACAATGAGCAGTTCTTC
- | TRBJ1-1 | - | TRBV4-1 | CASTPSGEPEAFF | TGCGCCAGCACCCCCTCGGGGGAACCAGAAGCTTTCTTT
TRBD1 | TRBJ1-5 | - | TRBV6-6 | CASRSTTGNNQPQHF | TGTGCCAGCAGATCCACGACAGGGAACAATCAGCCCCAGCATTTT
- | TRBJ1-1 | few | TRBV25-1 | CASSEYRQSTEAFF | TGTGCCAGCAGTGAATATCGACAGAGCACTGAAGCTTTCTTT
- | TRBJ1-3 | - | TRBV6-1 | CASSEVGDTIYF | TGTGCCAGCAGTGAAGTCGGGGACACCATATATTTT
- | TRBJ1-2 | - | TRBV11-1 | CASSSGELIYGYTF | TGTGCCAGCAGCTCGGGGGAACTGATCTATGGCTACACCTTC
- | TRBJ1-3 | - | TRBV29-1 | CSVRQGSGNTIYF | TGCAGCGTTAGGCAGGGCTCTGGAAACACCATATATTTT
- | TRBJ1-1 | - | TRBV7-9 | CASSLSPLEAFF | TGTGCCAGCAGCTTATCGCCACTTGAAGCTTTCTTT
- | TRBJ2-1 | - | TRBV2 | CASRARLVLRNEQFF | TGTGCCAGCAGGGCGAGACTAGTCCTCCGAAATGAGCAGTTCTTC
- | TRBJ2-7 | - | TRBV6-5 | CASSYSYRVDEQYF | TGTGCCAGCAGTTACTCGTACAGGGTGGACGAGCAGTACTTC
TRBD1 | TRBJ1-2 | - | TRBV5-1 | CASSSRWDRVSGYTF | TGCGCCAGCAGCTCCCGGTGGGACAGGGTGTCGGGCTACACCTTC
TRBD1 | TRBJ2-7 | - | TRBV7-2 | CASSLWGTGGLNEQYF | TGTGCCAGCAGCTTATGGGGGACAGGGGGCTTAAACGAGCAGTACTTC
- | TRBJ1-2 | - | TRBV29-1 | CSVASGEPYGYTF | TGCAGCGTTGCGTCGGGAGAACCTTATGGCTACACCTTC
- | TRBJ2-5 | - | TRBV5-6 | CASSLDRIQETQYF | TGTGCCAGCAGCTTGGACAGGATACAAGAGACCCAGTACTTC
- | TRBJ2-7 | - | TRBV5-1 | CASRPEDSEQYF | TGCGCCAGCAGACCCGAGGACAGTGAGCAGTACTTC
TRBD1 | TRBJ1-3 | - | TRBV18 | CASSQGQGGNTIYF | TGTGCCAGCTCCCAGGGACAGGGCGGAAACACCATATATTTT
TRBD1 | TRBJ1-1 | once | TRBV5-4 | CASSFLISTGTNTEAFF | TGTGCCAGCAGCTTTCTAATCTCGACAGGGACGAACACTGAAGCTTTCTTT
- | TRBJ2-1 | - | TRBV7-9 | CASSSRTASYNEQFF | TGTGCCAGCAGCTCCCGGACAGCCTCCTACAATGAGCAGTTCTTC
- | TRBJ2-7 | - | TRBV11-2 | CASSFGEFGGEQYF | TGTGCCAGCAGCTTCGGGGAATTCGGGGGCGAGCAGTACTTC
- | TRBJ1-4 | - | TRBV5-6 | CASSLWGPTNEKLFF | TGTGCCAGCAGCTTGTGGGGGCCGACTAATGAAAAACTGTTTTTT
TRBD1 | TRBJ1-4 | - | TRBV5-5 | CASRGTGSEKLFF | TGTGCCAGCAGGGGGACAGGGAGCGAAAAACTGTTTTTT
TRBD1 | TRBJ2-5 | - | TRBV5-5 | CASSPGTGLLETQYF | TGTGCCAGCAGCCCCGGGACAGGGCTCTTAGAGACCCAGTACTTC
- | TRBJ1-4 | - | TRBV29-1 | CSATTAENEKLFF | TGCAGCGCCACGACAGCCGAGAATGAAAAACTGTTTTTT
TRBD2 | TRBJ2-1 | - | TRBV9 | CASSVVRDYPYNEQFF | TGTGCCAGCAGCGTAGTTCGGGACTACCCCTACAATGAGCAGTTCTTC
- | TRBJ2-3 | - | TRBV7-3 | CASSPQSTDTQYF | TGTGCCAGCAGCCCACAGAGCACAGATACGCAGTATTTT
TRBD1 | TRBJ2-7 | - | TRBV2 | CASSPDRGNSYEQYF | TGTGCCAGCAGTCCGGACAGGGGGAACTCCTACGAGCAGTACTTC
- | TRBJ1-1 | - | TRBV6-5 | CASSYSRGLVTEAFF | TGTGCCAGCAGTTACTCGAGAGGGTTGGTCACTGAAGCTTTCTTT
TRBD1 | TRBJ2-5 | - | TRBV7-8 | CASSLTGQVQETQYF | TGTGCCAGCAGCTTAACGGGACAGGTCCAAGAGACCCAGTACTTC
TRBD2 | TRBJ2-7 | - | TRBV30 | CASILAGGYEQYF | TGTGCCTCAATACTAGCGGGGGGCTACGAGCAGTACTTC